A selection of T cell receptor beta chains follows, all from one sample in a study of T cells after yellow fever vaccination. TCRdb analysed the 5' RACE reads with MiXCR anew, one entry per CDR3 protein. The sample includes over 250,000 distinct CDR3 sequences, roughly 4% seen only once; the top ten take around 23%. Sample: PBMCs, taken 5 days after the yellow fever booster vaccination. All receptors derive from a young man who received the YFV17D yellow fever vaccine. The CDR3 runs from the conserved cysteine through the conserved F or W. A D gene is named only where the DNA matches it firmly.

v_call,d_call,j_call,cdr3_aa
TRBV5-1,TRBD2,TRBJ2-1,CASSRLADSYNEQFF
TRBV7-6,.,TRBJ1-6,CASSLGPAYNSPLHF
TRBV2,TRBD2,TRBJ2-7,CASNLAGLYEQYF
TRBV20-1,TRBD2,TRBJ2-5,CSAPPGTSWETQYF
TRBV7-2,.,TRBJ1-6,CASSLGNNSPLHF
TRBV5-1,TRBD2,TRBJ2-3,CASSLALAGMADTQYF
TRBV24-1,.,TRBJ1-2,CATSGNYGYTF
TRBV5-1,.,TRBJ2-5,CASSLGPGGETQYF
TRBV7-9,TRBD2,TRBJ2-1,CASSSRAGGPVF
TRBV6-5,.,TRBJ1-1,CASTRYTEAFF
TRBV28,.,TRBJ1-6,CASTPGGGLVRNSPLHF
TRBV6-5,.,TRBJ2-7,CASSAGFSYEQYF
TRBV6-2/TRBV6-3,.,TRBJ1-5,CASSSGAAGTHF
TRBV2,.,TRBJ2-1,CASSEYSHEQFF